This TCR beta chain comes out of a study of T cell responses to AZD1222 COVID-19 vaccine. Study context: Combined were second doses at about 4 or about 12 weeks. Study-level findings and limits: Vaccine-associated CD4 TCRs ranged over spike, dominating at 160-218 and 743-854. Nearly half of spike-specific TCRs reportedly target unmutated variant regions. Researchers took repertoire samples only after the peak T cell response had come.

Worth noting for this clone: What it recognizes is unknown.

Libraries were prepared by immunoSEQ multiplex PCR; TCRdb keeps only in-frame clonotypes and omits some of them. The table lists 64,000 or so clones, roughly 89% of them singletons. Trimming removed 1 base at V and 4 bases at J, with 14 bases between. The V gene's germline CDR1 is LGHDT and CDR2 YNNKEL (reference sequence). The CDR3 covers 15 residues. This clonotype was obtained from an adult in good health. The V and J genes are TRBV3-1 (or the pseudogene TRBV3-2) and TRBJ2-7; D tentatively reads TRBD1 or TRBD2 (5 bases each). The material was peripheral blood, obtained on day 0 of AZD1222 vaccination. The CDR3, as DNA: TGTGCCAGCAGCCAAGGACAGCAGACTATTTACGAGCAGTACTTC. Its translation: CASSQGQQTIYEQYF.